This TCR beta chain was obtained from a study of control samples from healthy donors and cancer patients. The protocol was immunoSEQ multiplex PCR, while the TCRdb copy is restricted to in-frame clones and leaves out a portion. The sample holds some 140,000 clones, roughly 91% seen once. Germline loops: CDR1 SGHRS, CDR2 YFSETQ. V gave up 6 bases and J gave up 5 bases, with 9 bases separating them. The CDR3 contains 11 residues. The sequence was obtained from a man aged 50 to 59 with head and neck cancer. The J gene is TRBJ2-7, the V gene TRBV5-1; TRBD2 is a possible D gene (5 bases). Material for sequencing was PBMCs. The CDR3 reads CASNGLHEQYF. The CDR3 bases are TGCGCCAGCAACGGACTTCACGAGCAGTACTTC.